The clone carrying this T cell receptor beta chain was detected many times. Its antigen is unknown. Uncontrolled infection, other autoimmune disease, pregnancy or lactation disqualified patients from enrolment. In germline, CDR1 is DFQATT, CDR2 SNEGSKA (reference sequence). This CDR3 spans 17 amino acids. Trimming removed 3 bases from V and 3 bases from J, with 18 bases in between. The data originate from a study of T cells in Graves' hyperthyroidism and ophthalmopathy. At the level of the study: Peripheral blood was obtained at initial diagnosis, preceding any treatment.

Findings and limits, study-wide: In blood, most of the thyroid clonotypes expanded above 0.001 were also present.

Template material for amplifying TCR beta CDR3 regions consisted of RNA transcripts. HTBI primers were used for first-round RT-PCR of the TCR CDR3. TCRdb re-called the multiplex PCR reads with MiXCR, one entry per CDR3 protein. Found here are 500,000 to 550,000 distinct CDR3 sequences, 20% of them singletons; the top ten hold 47%. The source of this sequence is a man between 35 and 55 years old with Graves' ophthalmopathy. The chain couples TRBV20-1 to TRBJ1-6; maybe TRBD1 (5 bases). Sequences were obtained from blood. The CDR3 DNA sequence: TGCAGTGCTAGCCTAAGGCCAGGGAGAGACTATAATTCACCCCTCCACTTT. Translation: CSASLRPGRDYNSPLHF.